This T cell receptor beta chain was identified in a study of blood T cell repertoires in COVID-19 (dated by TCRdb to about 2020). For context, the study as a whole: Samples covering the acute and convalescent phases of COVID-19 were provided by collaborators in the United States, Italy and Spain. The prospective study material was composed of cDNA or gDNA derived from T cells, B-cell-depleted T cells, or PBMCs. The dataset comprised deeply sampled blood TCRbeta repertoires from subjects exposed to, actively infected with, or recovered from COVID-19. The repertoires were released in a freely available public database intended as a resource for research on the immune response to SARS-CoV-2. Samples came from the ongoing ImmuneRACE study (first 160 participants) plus 1,254 subjects from 6 global collaborators. Sample metadata almost always included a de-identified subject ID, COVID-19 status, age in years and sex. Where HLA class I and class II types were available, the types were taken from metadata supplied by the sample provider, not from assay-based typing.

Participants in the prospective study were enrolled through a virtual design, were aged roughly 18 to 90 years, and lived in 24 United States geographic areas. Cohort assignment in the prospective study relied on participant-reported clinical history from a screening survey and a study questionnaire. In the prospective study, whole blood, serum and a nasopharyngeal or oropharyngeal swab were collected from each participant by mobile phlebotomists. Participants in the prospective study had the option to provide additional blood draws and questionnaires over a roughly 2-month period. Blood samples from the prospective study were shipped frozen or at room temperature prior to DNA extraction. The germline V gene yields SGDLS for CDR1 and YYNGEE for CDR2. Clipping removes 3 bases from V and 6 bases from J, with 4 as the unmatched junction base count. The CDR3 runs 15 residues from the cysteine to the phenylalanine. This entry keeps only the CDR3 DNA: 45 bases, framed from base 1.

TCRbeta CDR3 regions were amplified from genomic DNA using the immunoSEQ Assay, a bias-controlled multiplex PCR. The study's own analysis went as follows. The number of nucleated cells in each sample was estimated from the amplification of reference gene primers within the assay. Sequence reads were collapsed and filtered to measure the absolute abundance of every unique TCRbeta CDR3 rearrangement. For each sample, productive Simpson clonality was calculated as the square root of Simpson's diversity index across productive rearrangements. TCRdb's version of the immuneACCESS table is confined to in-frame rearrangements and falls short of the full clone set. An unresolved V gene accounts for under half of the shortfall where checked; the remainder is of unknown origin. For V, J and clone size, that table is used; D and trimming come from the DNA. This sample lists under 250,000 clones; roughly 80% were detected once. Of the sample, 1.3% is held by the ten largest clones.

The full study reports these points: Clinical and demographic metadata were provided uncurated, with the amount varying by source and participant.

A single count supports this clone. The target of this receptor is not known. Within one base of it there is no much larger clone, and no base qualities were kept. Sequenced: PBMCs or T cells enriched from blood (not recorded which). The V gene is TRBV9 and the J gene is TRBJ2-3; TRBD2 fits 13 bases in the junction. The TCR comes from a woman aged 40 to 50 with acute COVID-19. For the CDR3, the sequence is CASSGWTSGGDTQYF. In nucleotides, the sequence is TGTGCCAGCAGCGGATGGACTAGCGGGGGTGATACGCAGTATTTT.